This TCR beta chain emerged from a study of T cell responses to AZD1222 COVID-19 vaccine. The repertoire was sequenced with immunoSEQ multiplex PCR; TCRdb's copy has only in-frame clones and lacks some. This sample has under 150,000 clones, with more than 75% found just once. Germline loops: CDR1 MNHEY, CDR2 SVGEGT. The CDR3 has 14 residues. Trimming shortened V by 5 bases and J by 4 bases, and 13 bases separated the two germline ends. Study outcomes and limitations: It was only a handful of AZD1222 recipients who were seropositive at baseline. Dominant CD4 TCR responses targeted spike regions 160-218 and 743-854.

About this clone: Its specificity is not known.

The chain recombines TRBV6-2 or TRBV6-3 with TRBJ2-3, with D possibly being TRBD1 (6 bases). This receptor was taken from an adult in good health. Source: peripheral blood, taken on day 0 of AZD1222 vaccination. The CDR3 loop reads CASSPWDTSDTQYF. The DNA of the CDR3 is TGTGCCAGCAGTCCCTGGGACACTTCAGATACGCAGTATTTT.